The 32 T cell receptor beta chains listed next were all sequenced from one sample in a study of OX40 agonist ivuxolimab in advanced cancers. Repertoires were generated with immunoSEQ multiplex PCR, while TCRdb's copy carries only in-frame clones and drops some. The sample holds about 20,000 clones, around 78% seen once. The sequencing here drew on CD4+ or CD8+ T cells sorted from blood, taken in a trial of the OX40 agonist ivuxolimab. These receptors all come from an adult with an advanced solid tumor such as melanoma, head and neck, liver or kidney cancer.

The chain recombines TRBV11-2 with TRBJ2-3; a weak D match, TRBD2 (5 bases). Trimming cost V 5 bases and J 6 bases, with 12 bases left between them. CDR1 and CDR2 from the germline V gene are SGHAT and FQNNGV. The CDR3 has 13 amino acids. CDR3 region: CASSGLRLDTQYF. The CDR3 DNA sequence: TGTGCCAGCAGCGGACTGCGCCTGGATACGCAGTATTTT.

This clone was observed a single time. This chain links TRBV20-1 with TRBJ1-2; no reliable D call. CDR1 and CDR2 from the germline V gene are DFQATT and SNEGSKA (reference sequence). The germline V and J ends were trimmed by 0 bases and 7 bases, with 6 bases remaining between them. The CDR3 is made up of 11 amino acids. The CDR3, as DNA: TGCAGTGCTAGAGATCTCGGTGGCTACACCTTC. Translated: CSARDLGGYTF.

The DNA for the CDR3 is TGTGCCACCAGCAGAGATAAAGGGGTGGGCTATAATTCACCCCTCCACTTT. As protein: CATSRDKGVGYNSPLHF. The chain recombines TRBV15 with TRBJ1-6, with D possibly TRBD1 on 5 matching bases. Trimming left V 0 bases short and J 3 bases short, with 12 bases between. The CDR3 covers 17 residues. Per the germline V gene, CDR1 is LNHNV and CDR2 is YYDKDF (reference sequence).

V usage is TRBV19 and J usage is TRBJ2-1; D is possibly TRBD2 (6 bases). The CDR3 runs to 16 residues. In germline, CDR1 is LNHDA, CDR2 SQIVND (reference sequence). V dropped 0 bases and J dropped 7 bases, with 16 bases sitting between them. The CDR3 DNA reads TGTGCCAGTAGTATAGATTCAGGGAGGAATTGGAATGAGCAGTTCTTC. This encodes CASSIDSGRNWNEQFF.

Judged by abundance, this clone is medium-sized (0.01 to 0.1%). CDR3 nucleotide sequence: TGTGCCACCAGCAGAGCTTACAATGAGCAGTTCTTC. It is translated as CATSRAYNEQFF. The chain carries TRBV15 and TRBJ2-1; D not resolved. The CDR3 covers 12 residues. Looked up from germline, CDR1 is LNHNV and CDR2 is YYDKDF (reference sequence). V lost 1 base, J lost 4 bases, and 2 bases lay in between.

CDR3 region: CATRKVMNTEAFF. In DNA, the CDR3 is TGTGCCACCAGAAAGGTGATGAACACTGAAGCTTTCTTT. The chain combines TRBV15 with TRBJ1-1; D ambiguous. The germline CDR1 and CDR2 sequences are LNHNV and YYDKDF (reference sequence). This CDR3 is built from 13 residues. Between the trimmed V and J ends, which lost 6 bases and 0 bases, there was a span of 8 bases.

The chain combines TRBV27 with TRBJ2-7; 8 positions match TRBD1. J gave up 1 base and V 6 bases, and 5 bases lay outside the gene matches. The CDR3 contains 14 residues. CDR1 is MNHEY and CDR2 is SMNVEV in the germline V gene (reference sequence). The CDR3 is CASRLGTGSYEQYF. The CDR3 DNA is TGTGCCAGCAGACTAGGGACAGGATCCTACGAGCAGTACTTC.

This chain uses TRBV5-1 with TRBJ2-3; 9 bases agree with TRBD1. The CDR3 has 15 residues. Unmatched junction bases numbered 2, after V lost 0 bases and J lost 3 bases. CDR1 is SGHRS and CDR2 is YFSETQ in the germline V gene. This CDR3 reads CASSLGQGGTDTQYF. In nucleotides, the CDR3 is TGCGCCAGCAGCTTGGGACAGGGGGGGACAGATACGCAGTATTTT.

This clone was seen just once. This rearrangement joins TRBV10-3 to TRBJ2-2; D unclear. The CDR3 loop spans 13 amino acids. V lost 2 bases, J lost 6 bases, and 7 bases lay in between. The germline V gene has CDR1 ENHRY and CDR2 SYGVKD. In nucleotides, the CDR3 is TGTGCCATCAGTGAGGTCGAAGCCGGGGAGCTGTTTTTT. Amino acid sequence: CAISEVEAGELFF.

This clone was picked up one time. The chain combines TRBV2 with TRBJ2-3; D might be TRBD1 (5 bases). This CDR3 is built from 18 residues. The V and J ends lost 9 bases and 0 bases respectively, with 25 bases between them. Per germline, CDR1 SNHLY and CDR2 FYNNEI. This CDR3 reads CARGLMSSRYASTDTQYF. The CDR3 nucleotides read TGTGCCAGGGGGCTCATGAGTTCCCGTTATGCAAGCACAGATACGCAGTATTTT.

The chain couples TRBV27 to TRBJ2-2, with D tentatively TRBD2 (5 bases). Per the germline V gene, CDR1 is MNHEY and CDR2 is SMNVEV (reference sequence). The CDR3 totals 14 residues. The germline V and J ends were trimmed by 5 bases and 4 bases, with 11 bases remaining between them. The CDR3 is CASSPGLITGELFF. As DNA, the CDR3 is TGTGCCAGCAGTCCCGGACTCATCACCGGGGAGCTGTTTTTT.

The chain joins TRBV5-8 to TRBJ2-1; 8 bases match TRBD1. The CDR3 sequence is 13 residues long. V was pared by 7 bases and J by 2 bases, with 2 bases of the junction left unmatched. In germline, CDR1 is SGHTS, CDR2 YDEGEE. This CDR3 is CASGQGPYNEQFF. DNA for the CDR3: TGTGCCAGCGGACAGGGTCCCTACAATGAGCAGTTCTTC.

The CDR3 here is CASSYGTGFYEQYF. CDR3 sequence (DNA): TGTGCCAGCAGTTACGGGACAGGTTTCTACGAGCAGTACTTC. V usage is TRBV6-5 and J usage is TRBJ2-7; 8 bases line up with TRBD1. The length of the CDR3 is 14 residues. Germline CDR1 reads MNHEY; CDR2 reads SVGAGI. Trimming cost V 2 bases and J 3 bases; bases outside gene matches: 3.

The chain uses TRBV6-5 and TRBJ2-3, with 7 bases aligning to TRBD1. This CDR3 is 15 amino acids long. V lost 0 bases to trimming and J lost 2 bases; unmatched junction nucleotides: 2. The germline CDR1 and CDR2 sequences are MNHEY and SVGAGI. This CDR3 is CASSYSGQLTDTQYF. Here the CDR3 DNA reads TGTGCCAGCAGTTACTCGGGACAGCTCACAGATACGCAGTATTTT.

The genes are TRBV4-1 and TRBJ1-6; D is unresolved. The germline CDR1 and CDR2 sequences are MGHRA and YSYEKL. This CDR3 region has 16 residues. V gave up 0 bases and J gave up 8 bases, with 14 bases separating them. The CDR3 region has the DNA TGCGCCAGCAGCCAAGATCTTACCTGGCGGGATTCACCCCTCCACTTT. Protein product: CASSQDLTWRDSPLHF.

The chain recombines TRBV27 with TRBJ1-2, with a weak D call TRBD1 (6 bases). CDR1 MNHEY and CDR2 SMNVEV come from the germline V gene (reference sequence). The CDR3 extends over 13 amino acids. Deletions cut 2 bases from V and 2 bases from J, with 6 bases between. The CDR3 is CASSLGQNYGYTF. The DNA of the CDR3 is TGTGCCAGCAGTTTAGGACAGAACTATGGCTACACCTTC.

The V call is TRBV11-2, the J call TRBJ2-2; D is uncertain. The CDR3 totals 15 residues. Germline assignment: CDR1 SGHAT and CDR2 FQNNGV. Trimming shortened V by 1 base and J by 4 bases, and 10 bases separated the two germline ends. CDR3 protein: CASSLVGKFTGELFF. DNA of the CDR3: TGTGCCAGCAGCTTAGTAGGGAAATTCACCGGGGAGCTGTTTTTT.

This chain joins TRBV28 and TRBJ1-5; 7 positions match TRBD1. The ends lost 2 bases at V and 5 bases at J; junction bases unmatched: 6. Germline values: CDR1 MDHEN, CDR2 SYDVKM. CDR3 size: 15 residues. The CDR3 bases are TGTGCCAGCAGTTTAAGGGGGCGCGGGCATCAGCCCCAGCATTTT. Protein product: CASSLRGRGHQPQHF.

The V gene is TRBV19, the J gene TRBJ2-7, with 9 bases matching TRBD2. Germline lookup yields CDR1 LNHDA and CDR2 SQIVND (reference sequence). The CDR3 contains 13 residues. V trimming: 8 bases; J trimming: 5 bases; junction bases outside the gene matches: 7. CDR3 sequence reads: CASEGLAGHEQYF. The CDR3 nucleotides are TGTGCCAGTGAGGGACTAGCCGGGCACGAGCAGTACTTC.

CDR3 bases: TGTGCCAGCAGTTACTCCCCGGGATCCATGACTTTC. This encodes CASSYSPGSMTF. The chain links TRBV6-6 to TRBJ2-6; D perhaps matches TRBD2 (5 bases). The CDR3 loop spans 12 amino acids. Trimming shortened V by 0 bases and J by 17 bases, and 11 bases separated the two germline ends. Germline V CDR1 and CDR2: MNHNY, SVGAGI (reference sequence).

This clone was seen only once. This chain joins TRBV13 and TRBJ2-1; D gene unclear. This CDR3 has 15 residues. V was clipped by 2 bases and J by 0 bases, with 8 bases between them. Germline lookup yields CDR1 PRHDT and CDR2 FYEKMQ (reference sequence). As DNA, the CDR3 is TGTGCCAGCAGCTTAAGACGAAGCTCCTACAATGAGCAGTTCTTC. Amino acids: CASSLRRSSYNEQFF.

The chain combines TRBV9 with TRBJ1-2; 8 bases line up with TRBD1. Losses at the gene ends were 5 bases for V and 3 bases for J; bases not matched to a gene: 9. There are 15 residues in the CDR3. Germline-derived CDR1 and CDR2 are SGDLS and YYNGEE. The CDR3 spells CASSSPGQAHYGYTF. The CDR3 DNA sequence: TGTGCCAGCAGTTCACCGGGACAGGCTCACTATGGCTACACCTTC.

Concerning this clone itself: The junction does not match germline at one end; this may be a read error. The gene calls are TRBV7-2 and TRBJ2-4, with D unclear. Germline values: CDR1 SGHTA, CDR2 FQGNSA. The CDR3 sequence is 11 residues long. CDR3 region: CASSLGGIADF. Written as DNA, the CDR3 is TGTGCCAGCAGCTTAGGGGGAATTGCGGACTTC.

V gene TRBV6-5 combines with J gene TRBJ2-3, with 9 bases matching TRBD2. Germline V lookup: CDR1 MNHEY, CDR2 SVGAGI. The CDR3 extends over 16 amino acids. The junction had 8 bases not matched to a gene; V was cut back by 0 bases and J by 7 bases. This CDR3 reads CASSYSLAGGFNTQYF. DNA of the CDR3: TGTGCCAGCAGTTACTCCCTGGCGGGAGGGTTTAATACGCAGTATTTT.

The chain joins TRBV18 to TRBJ2-2, with TRBD1 matching 7 bases. V lost 0 bases to trimming and J lost 5 bases; unmatched junction nucleotides: 6. The CDR3 runs 16 residues. Germline loops: CDR1 KGHSH, CDR2 LQKENI. The CDR3 spells CASSPPDRVDTGELFF. DNA for the CDR3: TGTGCCAGCTCACCACCCGACAGGGTAGATACCGGGGAGCTGTTTTTT.

The chain links TRBV7-6 to TRBJ2-7; tentative D call: TRBD2 (6 bases). Germline V CDR1 and CDR2: SGHVS, FNYEAQ. Trimming took 5 bases from V and 9 from J, leaving 17 bases between them. There are 13 residues in the CDR3. The CDR3 sequence is CASSPTEGWWQYF. In DNA form, the CDR3 reads TGTGCCAGCAGCCCGACGGAGGGGTGGTGGCAGTACTTC.

The gene calls are TRBV5-1 and TRBJ2-1; maybe TRBD2 (6 bases). The CDR3 is made up of 15 amino acids. Trimming shortened V by 0 bases and J by 4 bases, and 11 bases separated the two germline ends. From germline, CDR1 is SGHRS and CDR2 YFSETQ. The CDR3 loop reads CASSLVPGAYNEQFF. In nucleotides, the CDR3 is TGCGCCAGCAGCTTGGTCCCGGGAGCATACAATGAGCAGTTCTTC.

The chain combines TRBV6-5 with TRBJ2-1; the match to TRBD2 covers 8 bases. The CDR3 totals 15 residues. Germline V gene sequence: CDR1 MNHEY, CDR2 SVGAGI. Trimming removed 7 bases from V and 8 bases from J; junction bases left unmatched: 13. CDR3 residues: CASTPGLELIHEQFF. CDR3 nucleotides: TGTGCCAGCACCCCGGGACTAGAACTGATCCATGAGCAGTTCTTC.

The V and J genes are TRBV13 and TRBJ1-1, with a tentative D call TRBD1 (6 bases). Per germline, CDR1 PRHDT and CDR2 FYEKMQ (reference sequence). The CDR3 is made up of 15 amino acids. V dropped 0 bases and J dropped 4 bases, with 12 bases sitting between them. The CDR3 loop is CASSLGLRGGTEAFF. The CDR3 nucleotides are TGTGCCAGCAGCTTAGGCCTAAGGGGGGGCACTGAAGCTTTCTTT.

This clone has only a few counts. V usage is TRBV2 and J usage is TRBJ1-2; 7 nucleotides match TRBD1. The CDR3 covers 15 residues. Germline V gives CDR1 SNHLY, CDR2 FYNNEI. Trimming removed 7 bases from V and 3 bases from J; junction bases left unmatched: 11. The CDR3 sequence: CASMGSRGVDYGYTF. Here the CDR3 DNA reads TGTGCCAGCATGGGTTCCAGGGGGGTGGACTATGGCTACACCTTC.

The chain has TRBV5-1 and TRBJ1-2, with 12 bases identical to TRBD1. This CDR3 has 16 residues. Germline values: CDR1 SGHRS, CDR2 YFSETQ. V was clipped by 4 bases and J by 6 bases; unmatched bases: 10. The chain's CDR3 is CASSATPGQGANGYTF. As DNA, the CDR3 is TGCGCCAGCAGCGCTACCCCGGGACAGGGGGCGAATGGCTACACCTTC.

This clone showed up just a few times. CDR3 bases: TGTGCCAGCAGCGTGTCGGGAGTCAGCACAGATACGCAGTATTTT. Translated, it gives CASSVSGVSTDTQYF. The genes are TRBV9 and TRBJ2-3, with a tentative D call TRBD2 (6 bases). CDR3 size: 15 residues. CDR1 is SGDLS, CDR2 YYNGEE, per germline. Trimming shortened V by 2 bases and J by 0 bases, and 10 bases separated the two germline ends.